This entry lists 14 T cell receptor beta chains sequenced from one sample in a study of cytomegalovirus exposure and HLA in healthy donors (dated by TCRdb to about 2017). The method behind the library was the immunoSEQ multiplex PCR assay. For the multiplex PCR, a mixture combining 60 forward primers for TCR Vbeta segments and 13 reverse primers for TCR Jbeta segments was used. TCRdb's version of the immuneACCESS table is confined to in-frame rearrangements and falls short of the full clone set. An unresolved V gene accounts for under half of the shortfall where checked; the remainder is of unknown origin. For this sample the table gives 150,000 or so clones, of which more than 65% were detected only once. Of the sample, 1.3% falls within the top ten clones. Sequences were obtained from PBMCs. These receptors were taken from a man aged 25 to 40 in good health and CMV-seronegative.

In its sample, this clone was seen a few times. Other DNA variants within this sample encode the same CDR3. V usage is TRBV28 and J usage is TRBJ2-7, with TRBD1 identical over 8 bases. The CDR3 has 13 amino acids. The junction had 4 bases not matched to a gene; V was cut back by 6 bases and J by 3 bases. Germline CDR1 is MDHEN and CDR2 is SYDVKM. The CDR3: CASSPGQGYEQYF. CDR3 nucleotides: TGTGCCAGCAGCCCAGGACAGGGCTACGAGCAGTACTTC.

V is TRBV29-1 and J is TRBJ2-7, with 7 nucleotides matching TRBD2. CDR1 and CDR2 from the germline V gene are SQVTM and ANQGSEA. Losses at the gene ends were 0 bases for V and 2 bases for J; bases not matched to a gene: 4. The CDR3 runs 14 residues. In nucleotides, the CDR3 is TGCAGCGTTGAAGACGGGGGGAACCCCTACGAGCAGTACTTC. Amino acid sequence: CSVEDGGNPYEQYF.

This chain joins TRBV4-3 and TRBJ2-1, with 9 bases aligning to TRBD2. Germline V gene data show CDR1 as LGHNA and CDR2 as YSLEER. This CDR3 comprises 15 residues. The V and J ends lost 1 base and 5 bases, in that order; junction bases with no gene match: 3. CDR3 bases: TGCGCCAGCAGCCAAGGCGGGGGGGACAACAATGAGCAGTTCTTC. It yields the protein CASSQGGGDNNEQFF.

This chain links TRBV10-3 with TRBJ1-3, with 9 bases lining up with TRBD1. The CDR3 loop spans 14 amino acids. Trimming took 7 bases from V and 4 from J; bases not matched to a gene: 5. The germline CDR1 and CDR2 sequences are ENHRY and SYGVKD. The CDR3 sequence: CAITQGQGGNTIYF. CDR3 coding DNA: TGTGCCATCACCCAGGGACAGGGAGGAAACACCATATATTTT.

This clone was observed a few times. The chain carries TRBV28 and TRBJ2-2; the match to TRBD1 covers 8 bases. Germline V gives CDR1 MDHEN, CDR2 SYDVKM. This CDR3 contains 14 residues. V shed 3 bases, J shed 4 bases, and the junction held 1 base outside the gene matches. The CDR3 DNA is TGTGCCAGCAGTTTGGGACAGGCCACCGGGGAGCTGTTTTTT. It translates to CASSLGQATGELFF. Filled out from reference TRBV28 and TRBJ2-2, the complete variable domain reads DVKVTQSSRYLVKRTGEKVFLECVQDMDHENMFWYRQDPGLGLRLIYFSYDVKMKEKGDIPEGYSVSREKKERFSLILESASTNQTSMYLCASSLGQATGELFFGEGSRLTVL.

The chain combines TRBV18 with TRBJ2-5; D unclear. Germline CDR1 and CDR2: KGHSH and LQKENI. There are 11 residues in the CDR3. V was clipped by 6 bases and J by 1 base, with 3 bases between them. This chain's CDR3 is CASSAQETQYF. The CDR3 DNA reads TGTGCCAGCTCGGCCCAAGAGACCCAGTACTTC.

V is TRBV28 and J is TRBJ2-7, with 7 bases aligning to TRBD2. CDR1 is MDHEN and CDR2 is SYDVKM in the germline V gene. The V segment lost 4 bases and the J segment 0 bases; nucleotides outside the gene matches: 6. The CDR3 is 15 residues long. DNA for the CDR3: TGTGCCAGCAGTTCCGTTGGCGGGAGCTCCTACGAGCAGTACTTC. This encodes CASSSVGGSSYEQYF.

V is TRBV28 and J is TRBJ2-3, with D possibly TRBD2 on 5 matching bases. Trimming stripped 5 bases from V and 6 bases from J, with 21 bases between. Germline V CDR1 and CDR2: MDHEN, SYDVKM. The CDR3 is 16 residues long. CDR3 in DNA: TGTGCCAGCAGTCACCCCCGGCGGGTCGAAGAGGATACGCAGTATTTT. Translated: CASSHPRRVEEDTQYF.

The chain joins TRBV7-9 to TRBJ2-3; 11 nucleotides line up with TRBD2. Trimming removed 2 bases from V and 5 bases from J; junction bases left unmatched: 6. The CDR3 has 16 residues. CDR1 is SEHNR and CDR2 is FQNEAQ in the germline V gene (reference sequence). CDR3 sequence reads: CASSLSASGGRDTQYF. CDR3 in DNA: TGTGCCAGCAGCTTATCAGCTAGCGGGGGGAGAGATACGCAGTATTTT.

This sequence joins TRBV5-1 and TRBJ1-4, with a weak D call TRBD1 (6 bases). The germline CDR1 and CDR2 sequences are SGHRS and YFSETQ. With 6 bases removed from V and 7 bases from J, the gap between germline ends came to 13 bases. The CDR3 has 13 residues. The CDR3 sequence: CASKDREFEKLFF. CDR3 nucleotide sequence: TGCGCCAGCAAGGACAGAGAGTTTGAAAAACTGTTTTTT. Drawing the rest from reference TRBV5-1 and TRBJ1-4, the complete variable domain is KAGVTQTPRYLIKTRGQQVTLSCSPISGHRSVSWYQQTPGQGLQFLFEYFSETQRNKGNFPGRFSGRQFSNSRSEMNVSTLELGDSALYLCASKDREFEKLFFGSGTQLSVL.

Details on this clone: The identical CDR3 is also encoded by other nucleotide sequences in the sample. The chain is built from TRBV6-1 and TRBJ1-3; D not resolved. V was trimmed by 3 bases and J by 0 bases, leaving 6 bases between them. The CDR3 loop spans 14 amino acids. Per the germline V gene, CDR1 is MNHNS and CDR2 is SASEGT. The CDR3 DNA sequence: TGTGCCAGCAGTGAGGGGAGCTCTGGAAACACCATATATTTT. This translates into CASSEGSSGNTIYF.

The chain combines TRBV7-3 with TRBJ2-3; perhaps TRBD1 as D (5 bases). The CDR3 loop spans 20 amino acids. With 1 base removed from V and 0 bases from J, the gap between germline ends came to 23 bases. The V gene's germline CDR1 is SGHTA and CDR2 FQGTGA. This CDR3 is CASSLIRTGALTRSTDTQYF. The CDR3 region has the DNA TGTGCCAGCAGCTTAATAAGAACAGGTGCCCTGACCCGTAGCACAGATACGCAGTATTTT.

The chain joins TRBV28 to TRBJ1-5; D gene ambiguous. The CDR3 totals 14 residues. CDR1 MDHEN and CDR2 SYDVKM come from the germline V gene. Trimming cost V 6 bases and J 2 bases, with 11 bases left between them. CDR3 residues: CASRMGGGNQPQHF. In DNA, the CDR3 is TGTGCCAGCAGAATGGGCGGGGGCAATCAGCCCCAGCATTTT.

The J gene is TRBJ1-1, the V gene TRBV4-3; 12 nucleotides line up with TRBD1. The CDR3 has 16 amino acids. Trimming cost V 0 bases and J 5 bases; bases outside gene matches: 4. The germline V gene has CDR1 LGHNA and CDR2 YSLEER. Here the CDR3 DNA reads TGCGCCAGCAGCCAAGATGGGGACAGGGGGCTGACTGAAGCTTTCTTT. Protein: CASSQDGDRGLTEAFF.